The 25 T cell receptor beta chains in this list originate from one sample, sequenced in a study of T cell repertoires in cytomegalovirus infection. No antigen has been identified for these receptors. One entry per CDR3 protein, called by TCRdb with MiXCR from the reads. Of about 890,000 distinct CDR3 sequences detected, approximately 32% appear once; the ten largest clones hold about an eighth. Sequencing used cultured CD8+ T cells from PBMCs, obtained from culture after CMV antigen stimulation. These receptors all stem from a human donor in good health (CMV status not recorded). Some clones in this sample may be carry-over from other donors' samples.

A remark on this clonotype: A read error may produce the germline difference seen at one junction end. The genes are TRBV12-3 or TRBV12-4 and TRBJ2-5, with a possible D match to TRBD1 (6 bases). CDR3 length: 14 residues. The CDR3 coding sequence is TGTGCCAACAGTTTAGTGGTAGGGGGAGAGACCCAGTACTTC. Protein sequence: CANSLVVGGETQYF.

This chain connects TRBV13 to TRBJ2-1; no clear D gene. In germline, CDR1 is PRHDT, CDR2 FYEKMQ (reference sequence). The V end was cut by 5 bases, the J end by 4 bases, with 15 bases between. The CDR3 length is 15 residues. The CDR3 is CASSARGPAYNEQFF. CDR3 bases: TGTGCCAGCAGCGCCCGTGGCCCCGCGTACAATGAGCAGTTCTTC. The full variable domain, with the rest looked up from reference TRBV13 and TRBJ2-1, is AAGVIQSPRHLIKEKRETATLKCYPIPRHDTVYWYQQGPGQDPQFLISFYEKMQSDKGSIPDRFSAQQFSDYHSELNMSSLELGDSALYFCASSARGPAYNEQFFGPGTRLTVL.

The V and J genes are TRBV7-9 and TRBJ2-7, with TRBD1 identical over 8 bases. CDR3 length: 15 residues. V was clipped by 2 bases and J by 4 bases; unmatched bases: 7. Germline V gene lookup returns CDR1 SEHNR and CDR2 FQNEAQ (reference sequence). The CDR3 reads CASSLNSRGRYEQYF. The CDR3 DNA is TGTGCCAGCAGCTTAAATAGCAGGGGGCGATACGAGCAGTACTTC.

This chain connects TRBV7-9 to TRBJ2-7; 9 bases line up with TRBD1. Trimming removed 2 bases from V and 5 bases from J; junction bases left unmatched: 7. Germline values: CDR1 SEHNR, CDR2 FQNEAQ (reference sequence). The CDR3 runs to 15 residues. The CDR3 sequence is CASSLTDRGRNEQYF. CDR3 sequence (DNA): TGTGCCAGCAGCTTAACGGACAGGGGTAGGAACGAGCAGTACTTC.

The chain carries TRBV7-9 and TRBJ2-2; TRBD2 agrees at 10 bases. The CDR3 covers 18 residues. The trim removed 4 bases at V and 3 bases at J, leaving 11 bases unmatched. Germline CDR1 is SEHNR and CDR2 is FQNEAQ (reference sequence). The CDR3 reads CASSSSDSGGADTGELFF. The CDR3 nucleotides are TGTGCCAGCAGCTCCTCTGACAGCGGGGGGGCCGACACCGGGGAGCTGTTTTTT.

The V and J genes are TRBV6-5 and TRBJ1-1; D not resolved. Germline CDR1 MNHEY, CDR2 SVGAGI. Deletions cut 0 bases from V and 1 base from J, with 12 bases between. The CDR3 extends over 16 amino acids. The CDR3: CASSYSFRRPNTEAFF. Written as DNA, the CDR3 is TGTGCCAGCAGTTACTCTTTCCGACGGCCGAACACTGAAGCTTTCTTT.

The V and J genes are TRBV7-2 and TRBJ1-1; maybe TRBD1 (5 bases). Trimming removed 6 bases from V and 0 bases from J, with 14 bases in between. Germline CDR1 is SGHTA and CDR2 is FQGNSA. The CDR3 is 15 amino acids. The CDR3 DNA reads TGTGCCAGCAGGGACATAGAGGACTTGAACACTGAAGCTTTCTTT. Translated, it gives CASRDIEDLNTEAFF.

This clonotype has only one observation. The gene calls are TRBV6-8 and TRBJ2-7, with D unresolved. The CDR3 is 13 residues long. The germline V gene has CDR1 MNHGY and CDR2 SAAAGT. Trimming shortened V by 0 bases and J by 4 bases, and 7 bases separated the two germline ends. DNA of the CDR3: TGTGCCAGCAGTTACTCCCCTGCGTACGAGCAGTACTTC. Its protein is CASSYSPAYEQYF.

The genes are TRBV7-9 and TRBJ2-5, with D hard to call. Germline values: CDR1 SEHNR, CDR2 FQNEAQ (reference sequence). The V gene lost 6 bases and the J gene lost 1 base, with 18 bases spanning the gap. This CDR3 is built from 16 residues. This CDR3 is CASSSDANPLQETQYF. The CDR3 DNA reads as TGTGCCAGCAGTTCGGACGCTAACCCTCTCCAAGAGACCCAGTACTTC. The entire variable domain, with the rest obtained from reference TRBV7-9 and TRBJ2-5, is as follows: DTGVSQNPRHKITKRGQNVTFRCDPISEHNRLYWYRQTLGQGPEFLTYFQNEAQLEKSRLLSDRFSAERPKGSFSTLEIQRTEQGDSAMYLCASSSDANPLQETQYFGPGTRLLVL.

The chain uses TRBV12-3 or TRBV12-4 and TRBJ2-5, with 12 bases that match TRBD2. The CDR3 totals 15 residues. V was clipped by 2 bases and J by 5 bases; unmatched bases: 3. The CDR3 coding sequence is TGTGCCAGCAGTTTAACTAGCGGGGGGCGGGAGACCCAGTACTTC. Amino acids: CASSLTSGGRETQYF.

V and J are TRBV12-3 or TRBV12-4 and TRBJ2-5, with D perhaps matching TRBD2 (6 bases). The CDR3 is 14 residues long. Trimming cost V 7 bases and J 5 bases, with 17 bases left between them. CDR3 residues: CASTRGGVGETQYF. The CDR3 region has the DNA TGTGCCAGCACTCGAGGCGGGGTCGGGGAGACCCAGTACTTC.

Concerning this clonotype itself: A much larger clone sits a single nucleotide away, making a read error possible. The chain carries TRBV7-2 and TRBJ2-7; perhaps TRBD1 as D (5 bases). The CDR3 spans 14 residues. Trimming removed 6 bases from V and 4 bases from J, with 16 bases in between. CDR1 is SGHTA, CDR2 FQGNSA, per germline. CDR3 DNA sequence: TGTGCCAGCAGAGGGGCAGGGATTTATTACGAGCAGTACTTC. This encodes CASRGAGIYYEQYF.

There are many counts of this clonotype. This chain joins TRBV12-3 or TRBV12-4 and TRBJ1-2; 7 bases match TRBD1. The CDR3 runs to 15 residues. The V segment lost 5 bases and the J segment 7 bases; nucleotides outside the gene matches: 13. The CDR3 DNA sequence: TGTGCCAGCAGTCCCAGTTTGACAGGGTTGGGTGGCTACACCTTC. Translating gives CASSPSLTGLGGYTF.

The J gene is TRBJ1-5, the V gene TRBV4-1; a possible D gene is TRBD1 (6 bases). V shed 4 bases and J shed 6 bases, with 16 bases lying between them. This CDR3 has 15 residues. Germline lookup yields CDR1 MGHRA and CDR2 YSYEKL. CDR3 DNA sequence: TGCGCCAGCAGCCCTCGAGGGGGGCAGAGTCAGCCCCAGCATTTT. Encoded protein: CASSPRGGQSQPQHF.

This clonotype was detected ten times or more. J is TRBJ1-1 and V is TRBV7-2, with TRBD1 matching over 12 bases. Per germline, CDR1 SGHTA and CDR2 FQGNSA. Losses at the gene ends were 3 bases for V and 4 bases for J; bases not matched to a gene: 6. The CDR3 consists of 16 residues. CDR3 in amino acids: CASSFPGQGALTEAFF. The DNA for the CDR3 is TGTGCCAGCAGCTTTCCGGGACAGGGGGCGCTCACTGAAGCTTTCTTT.

The V and J genes are TRBV11-3 and TRBJ2-1; D may correspond to TRBD1 or TRBD2 (5 bases each). Germline-derived CDR1 and CDR2 are SGHNT and YENEEA. Trimming took off 6 bases at V and 10 bases at J, with 19 bases between the two ends. The CDR3 is 14 amino acids. The CDR3 coding sequence is TGTGCCAGCAGTTCCGGGACCCTGGCAGAGGAGCAGTTCTTC. Its translation is CASSSGTLAEEQFF. The full variable domain, with the rest looked up from reference TRBV11-3 and TRBJ2-1, is EAGVVQSPRYKIIEKKQPVAFWCNPISGHNTLYWYLQNLGQGPELLIRYENEEAVDDSQLPKDRFSAERLKGVDSTLKIQPAELGDSAVYLCASSSGTLAEEQFFGPGTRLTVL.

The sample holds a few counts of this clonotype. Given a much more abundant clone one base away, this may be a read error. This chain uses TRBV7-2 with TRBJ1-2, with D possibly matching TRBD1 (5 bases). CDR1 is SGHTA and CDR2 is FQGNSA in the germline V gene. The CDR3 spans 13 residues. V dropped 3 bases and J dropped 3 bases, with 8 bases sitting between them. The DNA of the CDR3 is TGTGCCAGCAGCTTTGGGGGACACTATGGCTACACCTTC. It encodes CASSFGGHYGYTF.

This clonotype has a count of ten or more. The V and J genes are TRBV7-9 and TRBJ1-1; maybe TRBD1 (6 bases). Germline CDR1 SEHNR, CDR2 FQNEAQ (reference sequence). The CDR3 is 13 residues long. V was cut by 6 bases and J by 4 bases, with 12 bases left in between. For the CDR3, the DNA is TGTGCCAGCAGGTACCGGGACACCACTGAAGCTTTCTTT. Protein sequence: CASRYRDTTEAFF.

This clonotype was seen at least ten times. The CDR3 sequence is CASSLDRGVTGELFF. The CDR3, as DNA: TGTGCCAGCAGCCTGGACAGGGGAGTAACCGGGGAGCTGTTTTTT. This chain connects TRBV3-1 to TRBJ2-2; TRBD1 aligns across 9 bases. Germline V gives CDR1 LGHDT, CDR2 YNNKEL (reference sequence). This CDR3 spans 15 amino acids. V shed 4 bases and J 5 bases; nucleotides not matched to a gene: 5. Combining the CDR3 with reference TRBV3-1 and TRBJ2-2 gives the whole variable domain DTAVSQTPKYLVTQMGNDKSIKCEQNLGHDTMYWYKQDSKKFLKIMFSYNNKELIINETVPNRFSPKSPDKAHLNLHINSLELGDSAVYFCASSLDRGVTGELFFGEGSRLTVL.

The chain combines TRBV10-3 with TRBJ1-1; the match to TRBD1 covers 7 bases. With 7 bases clipped from V and 1 base from J, the junction kept 12 bases outside the gene matches. Germline V CDR1 and CDR2: ENHRY, SYGVKD. CDR3 length: 16 amino acids. CDR3 sequence: CAITVPGGRGNTEAFF. CDR3 DNA sequence: TGTGCCATCACGGTGCCAGGGGGAAGGGGGAACACTGAAGCTTTCTTT.

This clonotype occurred a few times. This chain links TRBV11-2 with TRBJ1-1; weak D call: TRBD1 (5 bases). The CDR3 contains 16 residues. Trimming pared 5 bases from V and 3 bases from J, leaving 19 bases between. Germline V gene data show CDR1 as SGHAT and CDR2 as FQNNGV. The CDR3 nucleotides are TGTGCCAGCAGCCGGTGGGAAAGGGGCACGGACACTGAAGCTTTCTTT. This translates into CASSRWERGTDTEAFF.

The genes are TRBV2 and TRBJ2-4; 8 bases line up with TRBD2. CDR1 and CDR2 (germline): SNHLY, FYNNEI. Germline trimming cut 7 bases from V and 3 bases from J; bases unmatched to any gene: 8. The CDR3 has 15 amino acids. The CDR3 DNA follows: TGTGCCAGCATTAACGGACTAGCTGGCAAAAACATTCAGTACTTC. Its protein product is CASINGLAGKNIQYF.

V and J are TRBV4-1 and TRBJ2-7, with D possibly matching TRBD2 (5 bases). Trimming left V 4 bases short and J 6 bases short, with 13 bases between. CDR1 is MGHRA and CDR2 is YSYEKL in the germline V gene. The CDR3 extends over 13 amino acids. Here the CDR3 reads CASSRGGLSEQYF. CDR3 DNA: TGCGCCAGCAGCCGAGGAGGACTCAGCGAGCAGTACTTC.

This clonotype was recorded at least ten times. The V gene is TRBV7-2, the J gene TRBJ2-1, with a possible D match to TRBD2 (7 bases). V was clipped by 1 base and J by 13 bases, with 23 bases between them. CDR3 length: 16 residues. Germline values: CDR1 SGHTA, CDR2 FQGNSA. The chain's CDR3 is CASSLGIWARGAEQFF. In nucleotides, the CDR3 is TGTGCCAGCAGCTTAGGGATATGGGCTCGGGGGGCTGAACAGTTCTTC.

This clonotype was seen a few times. The chain has TRBV4-1 and TRBJ1-1; a weak D match, TRBD1 (6 bases). With 6 bases removed from V and 2 bases from J, the gap between germline ends came to 19 bases. Germline V lookup: CDR1 MGHRA, CDR2 YSYEKL. This CDR3 region has 16 residues. CDR3 in DNA: TGCGCCAGCAGAGGGGGGACATCAGATCCTAACACTGAAGCTTTCTTT. This translates into CASRGGTSDPNTEAFF.